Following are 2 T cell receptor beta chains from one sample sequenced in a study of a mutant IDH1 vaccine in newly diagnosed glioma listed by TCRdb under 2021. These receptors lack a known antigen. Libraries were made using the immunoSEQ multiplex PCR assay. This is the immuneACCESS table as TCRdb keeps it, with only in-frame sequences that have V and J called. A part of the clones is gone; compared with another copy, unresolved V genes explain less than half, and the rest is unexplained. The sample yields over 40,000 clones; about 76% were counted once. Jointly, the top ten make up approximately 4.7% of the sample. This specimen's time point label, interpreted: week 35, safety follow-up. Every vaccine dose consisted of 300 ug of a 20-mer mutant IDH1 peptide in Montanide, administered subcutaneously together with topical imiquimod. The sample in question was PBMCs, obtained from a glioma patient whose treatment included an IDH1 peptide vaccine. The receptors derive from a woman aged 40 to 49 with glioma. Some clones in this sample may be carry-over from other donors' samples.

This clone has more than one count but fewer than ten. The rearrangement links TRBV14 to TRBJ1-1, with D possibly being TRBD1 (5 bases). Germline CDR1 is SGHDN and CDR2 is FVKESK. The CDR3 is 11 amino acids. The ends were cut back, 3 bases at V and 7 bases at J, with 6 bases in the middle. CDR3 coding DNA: TGTGCCAGCAGCCATGACAGTGAAGCTTTCTTT. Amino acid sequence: CASSHDSEAFF.

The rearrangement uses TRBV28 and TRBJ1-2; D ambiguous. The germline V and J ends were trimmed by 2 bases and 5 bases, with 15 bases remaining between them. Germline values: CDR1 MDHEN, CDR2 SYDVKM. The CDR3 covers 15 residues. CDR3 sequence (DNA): TGTGCCAGCAGTTTAACCTGGGCCCGGGGATATGGCTACACCTTC. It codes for CASSLTWARGYGYTF.